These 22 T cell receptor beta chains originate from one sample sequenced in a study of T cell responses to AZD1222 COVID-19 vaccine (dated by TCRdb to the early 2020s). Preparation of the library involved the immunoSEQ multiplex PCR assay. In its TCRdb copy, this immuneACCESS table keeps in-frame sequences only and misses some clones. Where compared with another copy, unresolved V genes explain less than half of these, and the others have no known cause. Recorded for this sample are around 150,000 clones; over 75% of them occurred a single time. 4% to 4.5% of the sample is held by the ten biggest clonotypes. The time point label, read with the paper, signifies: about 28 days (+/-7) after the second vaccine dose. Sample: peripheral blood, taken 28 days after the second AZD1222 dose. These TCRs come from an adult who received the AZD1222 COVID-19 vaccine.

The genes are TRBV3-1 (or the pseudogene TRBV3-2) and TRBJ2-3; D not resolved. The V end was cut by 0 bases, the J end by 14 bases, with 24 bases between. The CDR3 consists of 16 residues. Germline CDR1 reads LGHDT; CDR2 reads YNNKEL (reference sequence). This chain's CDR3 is CASSQDLGRRGYLVYF. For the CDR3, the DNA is TGTGCCAGCAGCCAAGATCTTGGTCGAAGAGGTTACCTCGTGTATTTT.

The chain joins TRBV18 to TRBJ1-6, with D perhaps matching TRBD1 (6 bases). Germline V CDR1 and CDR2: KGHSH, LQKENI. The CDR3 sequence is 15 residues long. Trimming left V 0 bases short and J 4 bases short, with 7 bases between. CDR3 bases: TGTGCCAGCTCACCACCGGACAGTTATAATTCACCCCTCCACTTT. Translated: CASSPPDSYNSPLHF. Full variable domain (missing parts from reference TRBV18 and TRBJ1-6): NAGVMQNPRHLVRRRGQEARLRCSPMKGHSHVYWYRQLPEEGLKFMVYLQKENIIDESGMPKERFSAEFPKEGPSILRIQQVVRGDSAAYFCASSPPDSYNSPLHFGNGTRLTVT.

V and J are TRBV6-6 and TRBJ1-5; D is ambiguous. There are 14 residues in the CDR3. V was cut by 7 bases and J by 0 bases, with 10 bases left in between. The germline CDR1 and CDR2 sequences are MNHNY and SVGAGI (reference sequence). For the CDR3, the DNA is TGTGCCAGCACCATTCAGTATAGCAATCAGCCCCAGCATTTT. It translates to CASTIQYSNQPQHF.

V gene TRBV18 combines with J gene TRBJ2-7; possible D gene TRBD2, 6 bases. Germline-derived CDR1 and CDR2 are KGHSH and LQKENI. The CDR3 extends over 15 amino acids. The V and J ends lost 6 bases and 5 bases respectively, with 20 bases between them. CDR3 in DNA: TGTGCCAGCTCGTCCTCCCGGGGGTTCGTAGACGAGCAGTACTTC. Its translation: CASSSSRGFVDEQYF.

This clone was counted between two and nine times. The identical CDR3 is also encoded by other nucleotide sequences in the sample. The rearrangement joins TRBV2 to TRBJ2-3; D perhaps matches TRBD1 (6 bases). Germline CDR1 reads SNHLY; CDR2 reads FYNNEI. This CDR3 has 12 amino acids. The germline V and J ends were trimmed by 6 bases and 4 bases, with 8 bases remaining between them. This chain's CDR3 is CASREGADTQYF. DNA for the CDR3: TGTGCCAGCAGAGAGGGGGCAGATACGCAGTATTTT.

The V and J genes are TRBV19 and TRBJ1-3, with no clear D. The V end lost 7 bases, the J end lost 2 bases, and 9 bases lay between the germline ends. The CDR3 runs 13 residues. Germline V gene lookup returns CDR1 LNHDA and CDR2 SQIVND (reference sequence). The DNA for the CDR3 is TGTGCCAGTATTGAGGGTGCTGGAAACACCATATATTTT. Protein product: CASIEGAGNTIYF.

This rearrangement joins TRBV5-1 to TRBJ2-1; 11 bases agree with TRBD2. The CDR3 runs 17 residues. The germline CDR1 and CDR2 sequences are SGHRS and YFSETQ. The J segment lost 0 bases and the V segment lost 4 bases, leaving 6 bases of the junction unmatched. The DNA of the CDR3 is TGCGCCAGCAGCGTTAAGACTAGCGGGAACTCCTACAATGAGCAGTTCTTC. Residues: CASSVKTSGNSYNEQFF. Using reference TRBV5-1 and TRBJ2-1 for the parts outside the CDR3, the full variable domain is KAGVTQTPRYLIKTRGQQVTLSCSPISGHRSVSWYQQTPGQGLQFLFEYFSETQRNKGNFPGRFSGRQFSNSRSEMNVSTLELGDSALYLCASSVKTSGNSYNEQFFGPGTRLTVL.

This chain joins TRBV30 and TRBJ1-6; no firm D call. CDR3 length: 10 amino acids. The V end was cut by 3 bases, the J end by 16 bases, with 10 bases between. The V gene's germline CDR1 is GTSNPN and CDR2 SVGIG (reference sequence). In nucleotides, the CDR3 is TGTGCCTGGAGACAAAGCGGGCTCCACTTT. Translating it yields CAWRQSGLHF. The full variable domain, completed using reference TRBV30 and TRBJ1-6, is SQTIHQWPATLVQPVGSPLSLECTVEGTSNPNLYWYRQAAGRGLQLLFYSVGIGQISSEVPQNLSASRPQDRQFILSSKKLLLSDSGFYLCAWRQSGLHFGNGTRLTVT.

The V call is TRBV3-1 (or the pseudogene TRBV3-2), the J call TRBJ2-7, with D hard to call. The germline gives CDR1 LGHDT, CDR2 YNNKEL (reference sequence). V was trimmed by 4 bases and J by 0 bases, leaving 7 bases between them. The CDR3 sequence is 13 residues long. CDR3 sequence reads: CASSLTASYEQYF. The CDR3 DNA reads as TGTGCCAGCAGCCTAACCGCCTCCTACGAGCAGTACTTC.

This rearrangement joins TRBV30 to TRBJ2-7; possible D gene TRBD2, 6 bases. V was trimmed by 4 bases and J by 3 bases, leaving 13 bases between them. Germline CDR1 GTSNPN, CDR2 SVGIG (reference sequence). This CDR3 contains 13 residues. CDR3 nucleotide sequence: TGTGCCTGGAAGGCTAGCGCTGACTACGAGCAGTACTTC. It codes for CAWKASADYEQYF.

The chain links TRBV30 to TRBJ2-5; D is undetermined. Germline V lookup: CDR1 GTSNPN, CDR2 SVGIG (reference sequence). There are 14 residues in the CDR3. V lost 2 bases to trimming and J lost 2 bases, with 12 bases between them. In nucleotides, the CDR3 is TGTGCCTGGAGTCCCGGACGCCGACAAGAGACCCAGTACTTC. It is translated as CAWSPGRRQETQYF.

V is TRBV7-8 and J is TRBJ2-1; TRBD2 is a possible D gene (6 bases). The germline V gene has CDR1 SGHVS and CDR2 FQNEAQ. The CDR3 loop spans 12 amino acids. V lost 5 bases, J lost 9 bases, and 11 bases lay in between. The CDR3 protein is CASSRGGSEQFF. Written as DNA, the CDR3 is TGTGCCAGCAGCCGCGGAGGGTCTGAGCAGTTCTTC.

Here the CDR3 DNA reads TGTGCCAGCAGTTATCTTGTCCAGGGAGGGGAAAAGACCCAGTACTTC. Amino acid sequence: CASSYLVQGGEKTQYF. V and J are TRBV6-5 and TRBJ2-5; 7 bases match TRBD2. The CDR3 is 16 residues long. CDR1 is MNHEY, CDR2 SVGAGI, per germline. J lost 6 bases, V lost 3 bases, and 13 bases had no gene match.

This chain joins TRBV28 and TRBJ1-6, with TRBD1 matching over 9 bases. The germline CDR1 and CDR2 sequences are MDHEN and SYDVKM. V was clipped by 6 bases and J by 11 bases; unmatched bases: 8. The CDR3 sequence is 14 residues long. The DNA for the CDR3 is TGTGCCAGCAGCCTGACAGGGGGAAGGCCACCCCTCCACTTT. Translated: CASSLTGGRPPLHF.

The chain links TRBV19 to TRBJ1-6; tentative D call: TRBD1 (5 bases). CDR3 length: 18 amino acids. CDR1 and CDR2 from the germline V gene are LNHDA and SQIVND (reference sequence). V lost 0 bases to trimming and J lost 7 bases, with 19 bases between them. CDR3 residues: CASSIEKGTLGKNSPLHF. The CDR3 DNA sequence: TGTGCCAGTAGTATAGAGAAGGGGACCCTTGGAAAAAATTCACCCCTCCACTTT.

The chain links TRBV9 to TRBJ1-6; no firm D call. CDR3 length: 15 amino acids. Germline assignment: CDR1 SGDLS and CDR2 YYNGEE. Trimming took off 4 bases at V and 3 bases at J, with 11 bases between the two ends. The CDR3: CASSLGVGYNSPLHF. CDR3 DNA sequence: TGTGCCAGCAGCCTTGGAGTTGGCTATAATTCACCCCTCCACTTT.

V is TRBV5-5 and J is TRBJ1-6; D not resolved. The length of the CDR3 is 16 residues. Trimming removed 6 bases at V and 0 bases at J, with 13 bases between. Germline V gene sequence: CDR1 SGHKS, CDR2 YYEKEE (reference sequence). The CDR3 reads CASIGQYGSYNSPLHF. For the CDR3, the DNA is TGTGCCAGCATTGGTCAGTACGGCTCCTATAATTCACCCCTCCACTTT. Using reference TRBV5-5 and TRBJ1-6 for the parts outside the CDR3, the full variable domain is DAGVTQSPTHLIKTRGQQVTLRCSPISGHKSVSWYQQVLGQGPQFIFQYYEKEERGRGNFPDRFSARQFPNYSSELNVNALLLGDSALYLCASIGQYGSYNSPLHFGNGTRLTVT.

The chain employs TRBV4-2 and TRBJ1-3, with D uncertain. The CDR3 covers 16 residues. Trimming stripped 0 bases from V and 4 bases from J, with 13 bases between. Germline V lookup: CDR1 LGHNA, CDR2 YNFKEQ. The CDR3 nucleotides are TGTGCCAGCAGCCAAGATAGTCCGACGGCCGGAAACACCATATATTTT. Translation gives CASSQDSPTAGNTIYF.

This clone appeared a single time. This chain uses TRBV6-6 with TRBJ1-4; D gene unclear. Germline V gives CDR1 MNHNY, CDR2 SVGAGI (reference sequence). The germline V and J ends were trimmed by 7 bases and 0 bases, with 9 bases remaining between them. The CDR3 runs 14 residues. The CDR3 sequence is CASIKDSTNEKLFF. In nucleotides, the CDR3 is TGTGCCAGCATTAAAGACTCAACTAATGAAAAACTGTTTTTT.

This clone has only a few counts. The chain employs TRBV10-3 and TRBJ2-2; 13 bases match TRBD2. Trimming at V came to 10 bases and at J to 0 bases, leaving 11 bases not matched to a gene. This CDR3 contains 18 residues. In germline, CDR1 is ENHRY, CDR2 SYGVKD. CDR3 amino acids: CASAMGLAGTTNTGELFF. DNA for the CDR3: TGTGCCAGCGCCATGGGACTAGCGGGAACCACGAACACCGGGGAGCTGTTTTTT.

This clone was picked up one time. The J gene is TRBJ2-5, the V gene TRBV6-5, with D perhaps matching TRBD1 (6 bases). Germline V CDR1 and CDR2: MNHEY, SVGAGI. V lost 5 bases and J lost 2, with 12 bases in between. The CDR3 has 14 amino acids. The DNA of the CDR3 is TGTGCCAGCAGTCTGGTAGGGGGTCAAGAGACCCAGTACTTC. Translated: CASSLVGGQETQYF.

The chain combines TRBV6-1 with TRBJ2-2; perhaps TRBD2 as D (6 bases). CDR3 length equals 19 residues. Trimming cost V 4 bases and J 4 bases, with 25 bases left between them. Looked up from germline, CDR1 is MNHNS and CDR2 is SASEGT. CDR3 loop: CASSGPLLVGTSSTGELFF. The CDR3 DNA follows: TGTGCCAGCAGTGGACCCCTATTAGTCGGAACTAGCAGCACCGGGGAGCTGTTTTTT.